This T cell receptor beta chain is drawn from a study of cytomegalovirus exposure and HLA in healthy donors. On the study more broadly: Around 77% of 350 to 400 genotyped donors fell in the Caucasian-associated ancestry cluster.

This clone was seen only once. The antigen is not known. The study, taken as a whole, reports: Apparent HLA restriction characterized most CMV-associated TCR beta chains in a later analysis. For TCR beta chains, V- and J-gene trimming was later linked to a missense DCLRE1C variant. Sequencing likely produced, as an artifact, a cluster of highly shared sequence variants.

The germline V gene has CDR1 SQVTM and CDR2 ANQGSEA. The CDR3 contains 12 residues. Unmatched junction bases numbered 4, after V lost 4 bases and J lost 7 bases. PCR used 60 Vbeta primers and 13 Jbeta primers. Clones were read by immunoSEQ multiplex PCR, and TCRdb kept only the in-frame ones, dropping some. In the table there are under 110,000 clones, approximately 85% of which are singletons. This receptor was taken from a man over 45 in good health and CMV-seronegative. Input material: PBMCs. The chain uses TRBV29-1 and TRBJ2-4, with 7 bases lining up with TRBD1. The CDR3 protein is CSVGTTGNIQYF. The CDR3 nucleotides read TGCAGCGTTGGCACGACAGGGAACATTCAGTACTTC.